The 22 T cell receptor beta chains listed next were all sequenced from one sample in a study of blood T cell repertoires in COVID-19 (dated by TCRdb to the early 2020s). To prepare the library, the immunoSEQ multiplex PCR assay was applied. As stored in TCRdb, this immuneACCESS dataset retains in-frame rearrangements with V and J assigned. A fraction of the clones does not appear; measured against another copy, unresolved V genes explain less than half of the discrepancy, and the remainder lacks a known reason. For this sample there are roughly 250,000 clones; roughly nine tenths appear just once. The ten largest clones add up to 1.2% of the sample. The specimen was PBMCs or T cells enriched from blood (not recorded which). These receptors all stem from a human donor in a cohort exposed to, infected with or recovered from COVID-19 (not recorded which). The donor label of this sample is uncertain.

The chain recombines TRBV2 with TRBJ2-4; D is unclear. Germline V gene sequence: CDR1 SNHLY, CDR2 FYNNEI. The ends were cut back, 8 bases at V and 8 bases at J, with 19 bases in the middle. The CDR3 consists of 14 residues. This CDR3 reads CASLRSPTGYIQYF. The CDR3 bases are TGTGCCAGCCTACGGTCCCCCACGGGTTACATTCAGTACTTC.

The chain links TRBV2 to TRBJ1-1; 9 bases map to TRBD1. Germline lookup yields CDR1 SNHLY and CDR2 FYNNEI. The CDR3 spans 17 residues. Losses at the gene ends were 0 bases for V and 0 bases for J; bases not matched to a gene: 5. The CDR3 spells CASSEAEDRGLNTEAFF. DNA for the CDR3: TGTGCCAGCAGTGAAGCAGAGGACAGGGGCCTGAACACTGAAGCTTTCTTT.

This chain joins TRBV11-2 and TRBJ1-3, with D perhaps matching TRBD1 (5 bases). Germline CDR1 is SGHAT and CDR2 is FQNNGV. Trimming took 1 base from V and 0 from J, leaving 10 bases between them. The CDR3 runs 16 residues. The CDR3: CASSLGRTTSGNTIYF. CDR3 DNA sequence: TGTGCCAGCAGCTTAGGGCGGACAACCTCTGGAAACACCATATATTTT.

V and J are TRBV2 and TRBJ2-3, with 8 bases lining up with TRBD1. Germline CDR1 is SNHLY and CDR2 is FYNNEI. CDR3 length equals 14 residues. V lost 5 bases and J lost 3; bases outside the gene matches: 4. The CDR3 DNA reads as TGTGCCAGCAGTTCGCGGACAGGGACAGATACGCAGTATTTT. Protein: CASSSRTGTDTQYF.

With regard to this clone: In the same sample, other DNA sequences code for this CDR3. The rearrangement uses TRBV7-9 and TRBJ1-1, with no clear D. The germline V and J ends were trimmed by 1 base and 1 base, with 4 bases remaining between them. The V gene's germline CDR1 is SEHNR and CDR2 FQNEAQ (reference sequence). The CDR3 runs 13 residues. Written as DNA, the CDR3 is TGTGCCAGCAGCTTAGGACAGAACACTGAAGCTTTCTTT. Translated: CASSLGQNTEAFF.

V gene TRBV19 combines with J gene TRBJ1-2; the D is unclear. The germline CDR1 and CDR2 sequences are LNHDA and SQIVND (reference sequence). This CDR3 is built from 15 residues. V was pared by 5 bases and J by 1 base, with 14 bases between. The CDR3 sequence: CASSGTAVYNYGYTF. The CDR3 DNA is TGTGCCAGTAGTGGTACAGCCGTCTATAACTATGGCTACACCTTC.

The V call is TRBV29-1, the J call TRBJ1-4, with D possibly matching TRBD1 (5 bases). Germline V gene lookup returns CDR1 SQVTM and CDR2 ANQGSEA. Trimming took off 6 bases at V and 13 bases at J, with 15 bases between the two ends. This CDR3 contains 11 residues. In DNA form, the CDR3 reads TGCAGCGTCTGGGACGGGAGGAGACTGTTTTTT. Translated, it gives CSVWDGRRLFF.

The chain recombines TRBV6-2 or TRBV6-3 with TRBJ2-7; 8 bases are shared with TRBD2. The J segment lost 3 bases and the V segment lost 2 bases, leaving 0 bases of the junction unmatched. CDR3 length equals 13 residues. Germline values: CDR1 MNHEY, CDR2 SVGEGT. The CDR3 nucleotides read TGTGCCAGCAGTTACCGGGGGGGCTACGAGCAGTACTTC. This translates into CASSYRGGYEQYF.

This rearrangement joins TRBV10-3 to TRBJ1-1; 8 bases are a match to TRBD1. The CDR3 loop spans 13 amino acids. Germline CDR1 ENHRY, CDR2 SYGVKD. Unmatched junction bases numbered 4, after V lost 7 bases and J lost 3 bases. The CDR3 spells CAINPTGDTEAFF. The CDR3 coding sequence is TGTGCCATCAACCCGACAGGGGACACTGAAGCTTTCTTT.

Ten or more counts support this clone. The CDR3 spells CAISESIGTGAYGYTF. The CDR3 coding sequence is TGTGCCATCAGTGAGTCAATAGGGACAGGGGCCTATGGCTACACCTTC. V and J are TRBV10-3 and TRBJ1-2; 10 bases are a match to TRBD1. This CDR3 is built from 16 residues. CDR1 and CDR2 (germline): ENHRY, SYGVKD. V dropped 0 bases and J dropped 4; count of bases not matched to a gene: 5.

The genes are TRBV7-3 and TRBJ2-5; tentative D call: TRBD1 (6 bases). Germline V gene data show CDR1 as SGHTA and CDR2 as FQGTGA. There are 15 residues in the CDR3. Trimming stripped 2 bases from V and 4 bases from J, with 14 bases between. CDR3 region: CASSLSRGTTETQYF. In DNA form, the CDR3 reads TGTGCCAGCAGCTTATCCAGGGGTACCACAGAGACCCAGTACTTC.

The chain carries TRBV10-3 and TRBJ1-1, with no clear D. The ends were cut back, 0 bases at V and 1 base at J, with 12 bases in the middle. Germline V gives CDR1 ENHRY, CDR2 SYGVKD. This CDR3 is built from 16 residues. CDR3 in amino acids: CAISESTLRGNTEAFF. The CDR3 bases are TGTGCCATCAGTGAGTCGACTCTACGGGGGAACACTGAAGCTTTCTTT.

V is TRBV5-1 and J is TRBJ2-1, with 7 bases matching TRBD2. Germline V lookup: CDR1 SGHRS, CDR2 YFSETQ. There are 15 residues in the CDR3. V gave up 4 bases and J gave up 4 bases; unmatched junction bases: 8. The CDR3 loop reads CASSPGGSGYNEQFF. The CDR3 DNA follows: TGCGCCAGCAGCCCCGGGGGGAGCGGTTACAATGAGCAGTTCTTC. Complete variable domain (other parts from reference TRBV5-1 and TRBJ2-1): KAGVTQTPRYLIKTRGQQVTLSCSPISGHRSVSWYQQTPGQGLQFLFEYFSETQRNKGNFPGRFSGRQFSNSRSEMNVSTLELGDSALYLCASSPGGSGYNEQFFGPGTRLTVL.

This rearrangement joins TRBV18 to TRBJ2-2, with 8 bases identical to TRBD1. V lost 2 bases, J lost 0 bases, and 2 bases stayed unmatched. There are 16 residues in the CDR3. Germline lookup yields CDR1 KGHSH and CDR2 LQKENI. CDR3 nucleotide sequence: TGTGCCAGCTCACCATCGACAGGGGCGAACACCGGGGAGCTGTTTTTT. Its protein product is CASSPSTGANTGELFF.

This CDR3 reads CASSTGTLSEFYGYTF. The CDR3 region has the DNA TGTGCCAGCTCCACCGGGACTTTAAGTGAATTCTATGGCTACACCTTC. The rearrangement uses TRBV4-2 and TRBJ1-2, with a possible D match to TRBD1 (5 bases). V gave up 8 bases and J gave up 4 bases, with 23 bases separating them. This CDR3 is 16 amino acids long. CDR1 LGHNA and CDR2 YNFKEQ come from the germline V gene.

CDR3 region: CASSSGGDRGGETQYF. In DNA, the CDR3 is TGTGCCAGCAGCAGCGGAGGGGACAGGGGGGGAGAGACCCAGTACTTC. The chain is built from TRBV5-4 and TRBJ2-5; 11 bases fit TRBD1. Unmatched junction bases numbered 9, after V lost 4 bases and J lost 4 bases. CDR3 size: 16 residues. Germline CDR1 SGHNT, CDR2 YYREEE (reference sequence).

The chain uses TRBV27 and TRBJ1-5; D is perhaps TRBD1 (6 bases). The CDR3 sequence is 16 residues long. Germline V gene sequence: CDR1 MNHEY, CDR2 SMNVEV (reference sequence). Trimming shortened V by 6 bases and J by 7 bases, and 22 bases separated the two germline ends. CDR3 nucleotide sequence: TGTGCCAGCAGACTGATGGGCAGGGGATTGTACCAGCCCCAGCATTTT. Protein sequence: CASRLMGRGLYQPQHF.

This chain links TRBV3-1 (or the pseudogene TRBV3-2) with TRBJ2-1, with 11 bases lining up with TRBD1. V lost 9 bases, J lost 8 bases, and 12 bases stayed unmatched. Germline CDR1 and CDR2: LGHDT and YNNKEL (reference sequence). This CDR3 comprises 15 residues. The CDR3 region is CASSSTGTGGDEQFF. In nucleotides, the CDR3 is TGTGCCAGTAGTTCGACCGGGACAGGGGGGGATGAGCAGTTCTTC.

The gene calls are TRBV10-3 and TRBJ2-3; 9 bases fit TRBD1. Losses at the gene ends were 0 bases for V and 4 bases for J; bases not matched to a gene: 11. The germline gives CDR1 ENHRY, CDR2 SYGVKD. This CDR3 is 18 amino acids long. CDR3 protein: CAISESRVGTGKPDTQYF. CDR3 coding DNA: TGTGCCATCAGTGAGTCGAGAGTAGGGACAGGGAAACCAGATACGCAGTATTTT.

The count of this clone is one. This sequence joins TRBV3-1 (or the pseudogene TRBV3-2) and TRBJ2-3; a weak D match, TRBD1 (5 bases). The CDR3 covers 15 residues. Germline values: CDR1 LGHDT, CDR2 YNNKEL (reference sequence). Deletions cut 3 bases from V and 4 bases from J, with 14 bases between. CDR3 in DNA: TGTGCCAGCAGCCACCAGGGTTCATCCGCAGATACGCAGTATTTT. Translating gives CASSHQGSSADTQYF.

The chain joins TRBV27 to TRBJ2-4; a possible D gene is TRBD2 (7 bases). V was clipped by 5 bases and J by 8 bases, with 22 bases between them. This CDR3 region has 16 residues. Germline lookup yields CDR1 MNHEY and CDR2 SMNVEV (reference sequence). CDR3 DNA sequence: TGTGCCAGCAGTCCCGGAGTGCTCGGAGGGGGGGACATTCAGTACTTC. Translation gives CASSPGVLGGGDIQYF.

V and J are TRBV4-1 and TRBJ1-5; 8 nucleotides line up with TRBD1. Germline V gives CDR1 MGHRA, CDR2 YSYEKL. CDR3 length equals 17 residues. The J segment lost 1 base and the V segment lost 2 bases, leaving 7 bases of the junction unmatched. The CDR3 is CASSQRHRGMSNQPQHF. CDR3 nucleotide sequence: TGCGCCAGCAGCCAAAGGCACAGGGGGATGAGCAATCAGCCCCAGCATTTT.